The 9 T cell receptor beta chains presented below share a single source sample, sequenced in a study of T cell repertoires in cytomegalovirus infection. TCRdb analysed the reads with MiXCR anew, one entry per CDR3 protein. The table lists around 74,000 distinct CDR3 sequences, about 3.8% of them singletons. Sample: PBMCs. These receptor sequences come from a human donor in good health (CMV status not recorded). Some clones in this sample may be carry-over from other donors' samples.

This clonotype was detected many times. The gene calls are TRBV24-1 and TRBJ2-1; TRBD2 is a possible D gene (5 bases). Germline V gene data show CDR1 as KGHDR and CDR2 as SFDVKD. CDR3 length equals 13 residues. V shed 3 bases and J shed 9 bases, with 11 bases lying between them. The CDR3 sequence is CATSDTGYGEQFF. CDR3 DNA sequence: TGTGCCACCAGTGATACGGGGTATGGTGAGCAGTTCTTC.

At least ten counts were recorded for this clonotype. The V call is TRBV12-3 or TRBV12-4, the J call TRBJ1-1; D is ambiguous. The CDR3 loop spans 13 amino acids. The V and J ends lost 5 bases and 4 bases respectively, with 11 bases between them. The CDR3 protein is CASSMNRGTEAFF. The DNA for the CDR3 is TGTGCCAGCAGTATGAACAGAGGCACTGAAGCTTTCTTT.

This clonotype appeared many times. The genes are TRBV24-1 and TRBJ2-1; TRBD1 agrees at 10 bases. The CDR3 is made up of 16 amino acids. Germline trimming cut 3 bases from V and 12 bases from J; bases unmatched to any gene: 13. CDR1 is KGHDR, CDR2 SFDVKD, per germline. CDR3 in DNA: TGTGCCACCAGTGATCCCGGGACAGGGGATGGTAGAGGGCAGTTCTTC. Protein product: CATSDPGTGDGRGQFF.

This clonotype was seen ten or more times. The chain is built from TRBV7-2 and TRBJ1-6, with unresolved D. Looked up from germline, CDR1 is SGHTA and CDR2 is FQGNSA. The CDR3 consists of 12 residues. Trimming took off 4 bases at V and 2 bases at J, with 0 bases between the two ends. The CDR3 protein is CASSSYNSPLHF. DNA of the CDR3: TGTGCCAGCAGCTCCTATAATTCACCCCTCCACTTT.

The sample holds many counts of this clonotype. The chain employs TRBV7-6 and TRBJ2-7; 9 bases map to TRBD1. This CDR3 is 15 amino acids long. Germline-derived CDR1 and CDR2 are SGHVS and FNYEAQ. The junction had 6 bases not matched to a gene; V was cut back by 3 bases and J by 3 bases. CDR3 residues: CASSFGQGMIYEQYF. Here the CDR3 DNA reads TGTGCCAGCAGCTTTGGACAGGGGATGATCTACGAGCAGTACTTC.

There are many counts of this clonotype. V gene TRBV7-8 combines with J gene TRBJ1-3, with 8 bases aligning to TRBD1. The CDR3 is 17 residues long. The J segment lost 4 bases and the V segment lost 1 base, leaving 9 bases of the junction unmatched. CDR1 and CDR2 (germline): SGHVS, FQNEAQ. The CDR3 nucleotides read TGTGCCAGCAGCTTAGAGTCAGGACAGGGACCGGGAAACACCATATATTTT. This codes for CASSLESGQGPGNTIYF.

This clonotype was observed many times. This sequence joins TRBV7-3 and TRBJ2-2, with TRBD1 matching 7 bases. The J segment lost 8 bases and the V segment lost 1 base, leaving 4 bases of the junction unmatched. CDR1 SGHTA and CDR2 FQGTGA come from the germline V gene. The CDR3 is made up of 14 amino acids. CDR3 in amino acids: CASSLNRGSGELFF. The CDR3 nucleotides read TGTGCCAGCAGCTTAAACAGGGGAAGTGGGGAGCTGTTTTTT.

This clonotype came up many times. CDR3 sequence (DNA): TGCGCCAGCAGCTATTCCTTGGCGGGGGGGGCCACAGATACGCAGTATTTT. It encodes CASSYSLAGGATDTQYF. The J gene is TRBJ2-3, the V gene TRBV4-1, with TRBD2 matching 9 bases. The junction had 11 bases not matched to a gene; V was cut back by 5 bases and J by 2 bases. The CDR3 extends over 17 amino acids. Germline CDR1 is MGHRA and CDR2 is YSYEKL.

This clonotype has a count of ten or more. V is TRBV7-2 and J is TRBJ2-5; D not certain. Trimming shortened V by 1 base and J by 2 bases, and 8 bases separated the two germline ends. Per germline, CDR1 SGHTA and CDR2 FQGNSA. The CDR3 length is 14 residues. For the CDR3, the DNA is TGTGCCAGCAGCTTAGGCCAGCCTCAAGAGACCCAGTACTTC. Protein: CASSLGQPQETQYF.